Listed below are T cell receptor beta chains from one sample, sequenced in a study of technical replicates of blood from a few donors. Profiled with immunoSEQ multiplex PCR; TCRdb holds only in-frame clones, not every one. Found here are some 85,000 clones, roughly 96% of them singletons; the top ten hold about 0.3%. Material for sequencing was T cells isolated from PBMCs. These receptors all stem from a human donor in good health. Both conserved end residues are part of each CDR3. Fields, in order: J gene, clone size, D gene, V gene, CDR3 protein, CDR3 DNA. The D gene is left open where the match is weak. Not every row has a clone size; where given, it reads once, few, many or a size class.

>TRBJ1-2|NA|TRBD1|TRBV6-1
CASSEAGTVYGYTF
TGTGCCAGCAGTGAAGCCGGGACAGTCTATGGCTACACCTTC
>TRBJ2-1|NA|TRBD2|TRBV5-8
CASSLGLAGGLYNEQFF
TGTGCCAGCAGCTTGGGACTAGCGGGAGGCCTTTACAATGAGCAGTTCTTC
>TRBJ1-2|NA|TRBD1|TRBV6-5
CASSWGQSYGYTF
TGTGCCAGCAGTTGGGGACAGAGCTATGGCTACACCTTC
>TRBJ1-4|NA|NA|TRBV9
CASSGEGGTNEKLFF
TGTGCCAGCAGCGGGGAGGGGGGAACTAATGAAAAACTGTTTTTT
>TRBJ1-1|NA|TRBD1|TRBV19
CASIRGQGLMNTEAFF
TGTGCCAGTATAAGGGGACAGGGTCTTATGAACACTGAAGCTTTCTTT
>TRBJ2-7|NA|NA|TRBV11-2
CASSLVGGNYEQYF
TGTGCCAGCAGCTTAGTTGGCGGGAACTACGAGCAGTACTTC
>TRBJ1-1|NA|NA|TRBV30
CAWTGVGTEAFF
TGTGCCTGGACAGGGGTCGGCACTGAAGCTTTCTTT
>TRBJ2-7|once|TRBD2|TRBV9
CASSNPRGGTSSYEQYF
TGTGCCAGCAGCAACCCTCGGGGGGGGACTAGCTCCTACGAGCAGTACTTC
>TRBJ2-7|NA|NA|TRBV27
CASSLGAGLKYEQYF
TGTGCCAGCAGTTTAGGGGCAGGGCTAAAGTACGAGCAGTACTTC
>TRBJ1-2|NA|NA|TRBV7-9
CASSSDIYGYTF
TGTGCCAGCAGCTCGGACATATATGGCTACACCTTC
>TRBJ1-5|NA|TRBD1|TRBV30
CACTQGGGQPQHF
TGTGCCTGTACTCAGGGGGGCGGGCAGCCCCAGCATTTT
>TRBJ1-2|NA|NA|TRBV19
CATYETGRLYGYTF
TGTGCGACCTATGAGACAGGTCGGCTCTATGGCTACACCTTC
>TRBJ1-1|NA|NA|TRBV4-2
CASSQPQGGTEAFF
TGTGCCAGCAGCCAACCACAGGGCGGCACTGAAGCTTTCTTT
>TRBJ1-4|NA|NA|TRBV28
CASSFREKLFF
TGTGCCAGCAGTTTCCGGGAAAAACTGTTTTTT
>TRBJ1-3|NA|NA|TRBV9
CASSAGSYSGNTIYF
TGTGCCAGCAGCGCCGGTAGTTACTCTGGAAACACCATATATTTT
>TRBJ2-7|NA|TRBD1|TRBV11-3
CASSFWTGGSYEQYF
TGTGCCAGCAGCTTCTGGACAGGGGGATCGTACGAGCAGTACTTC
>TRBJ1-1|NA|NA|TRBV11-3
CASSPQANTEAFF
TGTGCCAGCAGCCCTCAGGCCAACACTGAAGCTTTCTTT
>TRBJ2-7|NA|NA|TRBV11-1
CATSGDSSYEQYF
TGTGCTACATCGGGAGACTCCTCCTACGAGCAGTACTTC
>TRBJ2-7|NA|NA|TRBV27
CASSSRDEQYF
TGTGCCAGCAGTTCCAGGGACGAGCAGTACTTC
>TRBJ1-1|once|TRBD1|TRBV2
CASSERTGLGTEAFF
TGTGCCAGCAGTGAACGGACAGGGCTCGGCACTGAAGCTTTCTTT
>TRBJ1-3|few|NA|TRBV5-8
CASSFEAYGNTIYF
TGTGCCAGCAGCTTTGAGGCATACGGAAACACCATATATTTT
>TRBJ2-2|NA|TRBD2|TRBV7-8
CASSPREGQNTGELFF
TGTGCCAGCAGCCCACGGGAGGGCCAGAACACCGGGGAGCTGTTTTTT
>TRBJ2-3|NA|TRBD2|TRBV6-5
CATSLAGSTDTQYF
TGTGCCACTTCGCTAGCGGGATCTACAGATACGCAGTATTTT
>TRBJ2-1|NA|NA|TRBV6-5
CASSYSNNVYNEQFF
TGTGCCAGCAGTTACTCGAACAATGTGTACAATGAGCAGTTCTTC
>TRBJ2-1|few|TRBD2|TRBV27
CASRDRIAGIGEQFF
TGTGCCAGCAGGGATAGGATAGCGGGAATTGGTGAGCAGTTCTTC
>TRBJ2-7|NA|NA|TRBV6-1
CASKGAPVSEQYF
TGTGCCAGCAAAGGGGCACCCGTTTCCGAGCAGTACTTC
>TRBJ1-2|NA|NA|TRBV2
CASSVTGSDYGYTF
TGTGCCAGCAGTGTAACCGGGTCCGACTATGGCTACACCTTC
>TRBJ2-6|NA|NA|TRBV11-2
CASSPNPGSGANVLTF
TGTGCCAGCAGCCCCAACCCAGGATCCGGGGCCAACGTCCTGACTTTC
>TRBJ2-7|once|TRBD1|TRBV19
CASSGTGVYEQYF
TGTGCCAGTAGTGGGACAGGAGTTTACGAGCAGTACTTC
>TRBJ2-3|NA|TRBD1|TRBV4-2
CASSQKWGQGIDTQYF
TGTGCCAGCAGCCAAAAGTGGGGACAGGGAATCGATACGCAGTATTTT
>TRBJ1-2|NA|NA|TRBV5-6
CASSLGSYGYTF
TGTGCCAGCAGCTTGGGTAGCTATGGCTACACCTTC